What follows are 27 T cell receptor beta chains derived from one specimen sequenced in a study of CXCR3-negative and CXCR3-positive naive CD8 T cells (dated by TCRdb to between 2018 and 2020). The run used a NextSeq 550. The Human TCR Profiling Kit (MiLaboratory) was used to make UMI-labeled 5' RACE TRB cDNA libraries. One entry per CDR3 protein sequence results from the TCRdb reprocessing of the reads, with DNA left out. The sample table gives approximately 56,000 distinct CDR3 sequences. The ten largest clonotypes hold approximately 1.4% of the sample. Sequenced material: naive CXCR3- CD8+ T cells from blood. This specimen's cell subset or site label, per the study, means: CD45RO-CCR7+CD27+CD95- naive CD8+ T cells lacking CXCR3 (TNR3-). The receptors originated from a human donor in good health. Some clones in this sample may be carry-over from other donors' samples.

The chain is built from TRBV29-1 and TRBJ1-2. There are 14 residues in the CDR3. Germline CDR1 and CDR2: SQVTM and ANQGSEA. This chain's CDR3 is CSSRLEGFNYGYTF.

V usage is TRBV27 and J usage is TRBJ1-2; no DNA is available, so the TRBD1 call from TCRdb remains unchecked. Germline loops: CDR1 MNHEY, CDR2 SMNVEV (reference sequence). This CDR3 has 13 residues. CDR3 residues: CASSSGQTYGYTF.

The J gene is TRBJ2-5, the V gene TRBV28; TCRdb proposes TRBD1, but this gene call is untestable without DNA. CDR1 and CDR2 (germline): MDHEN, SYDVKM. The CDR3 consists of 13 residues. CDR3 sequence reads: CASSRQLRETQYF.

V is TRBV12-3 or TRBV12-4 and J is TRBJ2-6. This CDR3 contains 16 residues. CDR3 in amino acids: CASSFRGLSGANVLTF.

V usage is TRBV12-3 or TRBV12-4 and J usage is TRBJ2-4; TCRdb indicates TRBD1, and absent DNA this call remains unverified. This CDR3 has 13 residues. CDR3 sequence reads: CASSLSTGNIQYF.

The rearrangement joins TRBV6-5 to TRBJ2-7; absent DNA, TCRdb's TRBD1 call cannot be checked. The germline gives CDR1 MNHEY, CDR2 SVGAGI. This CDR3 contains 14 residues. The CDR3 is CASSYGGASYEQYF.

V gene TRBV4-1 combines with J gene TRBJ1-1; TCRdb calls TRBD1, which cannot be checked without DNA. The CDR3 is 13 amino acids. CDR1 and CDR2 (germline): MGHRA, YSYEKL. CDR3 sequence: CASSRTGFTEAFF.

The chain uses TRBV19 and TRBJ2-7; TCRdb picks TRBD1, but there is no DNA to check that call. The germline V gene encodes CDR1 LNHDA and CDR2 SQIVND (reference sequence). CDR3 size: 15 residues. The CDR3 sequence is CASSMKGTGGYEQYF.

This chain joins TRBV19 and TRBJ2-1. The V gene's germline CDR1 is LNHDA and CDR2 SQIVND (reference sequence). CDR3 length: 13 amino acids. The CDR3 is CASSTGSYNEQFF.

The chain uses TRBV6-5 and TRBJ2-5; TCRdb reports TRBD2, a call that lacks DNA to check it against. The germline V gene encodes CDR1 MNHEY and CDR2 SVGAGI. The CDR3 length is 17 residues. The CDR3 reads CASSYDSVLGMGETQYF.

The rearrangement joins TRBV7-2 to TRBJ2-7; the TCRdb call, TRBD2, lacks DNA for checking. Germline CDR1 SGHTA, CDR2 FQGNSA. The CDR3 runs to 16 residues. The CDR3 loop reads CASSPPWAGGPSEQYF.

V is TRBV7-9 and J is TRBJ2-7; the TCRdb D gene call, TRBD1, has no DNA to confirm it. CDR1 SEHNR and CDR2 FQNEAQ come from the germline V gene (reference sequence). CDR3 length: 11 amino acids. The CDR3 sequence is CASTRDYEQHF.

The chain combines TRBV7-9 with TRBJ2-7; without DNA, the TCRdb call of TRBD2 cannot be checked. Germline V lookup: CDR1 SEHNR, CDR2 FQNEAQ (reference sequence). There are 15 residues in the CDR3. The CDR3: CASSPRTSGTYEQYF.

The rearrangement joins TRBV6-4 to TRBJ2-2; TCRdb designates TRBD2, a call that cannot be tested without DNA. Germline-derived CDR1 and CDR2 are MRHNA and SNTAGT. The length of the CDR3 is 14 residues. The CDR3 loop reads CASSAGGVTGELFF.

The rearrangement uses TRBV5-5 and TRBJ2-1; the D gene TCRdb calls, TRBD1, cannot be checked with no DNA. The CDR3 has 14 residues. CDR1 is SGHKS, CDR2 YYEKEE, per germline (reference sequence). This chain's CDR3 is CASSLGRRGNEQFF.

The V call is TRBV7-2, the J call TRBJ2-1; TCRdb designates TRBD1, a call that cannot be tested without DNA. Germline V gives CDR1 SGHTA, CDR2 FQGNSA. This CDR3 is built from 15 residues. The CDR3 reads CASSFSTGGYNEHFF.

The CDR3 sequence is CASSLAEAYEAFF. The chain recombines TRBV5-1 with TRBJ1-1. Germline-derived CDR1 and CDR2 are SGHRS and YFSETQ. The CDR3 has 13 amino acids.

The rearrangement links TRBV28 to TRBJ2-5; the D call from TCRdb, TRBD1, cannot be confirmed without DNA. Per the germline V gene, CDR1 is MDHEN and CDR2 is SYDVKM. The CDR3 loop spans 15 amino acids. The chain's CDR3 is CASSSGTRPLETQYF.

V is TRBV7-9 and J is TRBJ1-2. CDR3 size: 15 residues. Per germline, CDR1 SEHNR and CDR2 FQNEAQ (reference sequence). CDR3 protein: CASSSTVRGNYGYTF. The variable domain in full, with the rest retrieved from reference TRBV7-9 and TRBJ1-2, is DTGVSQNPRHKITKRGQNVTFRCDPISEHNRLYWYRQTLGQGPEFLTYFQNEAQLEKSRLLSDRFSAERPKGSFSTLEIQRTEQGDSAMYLCASSSTVRGNYGYTFGSGTRLTVV.

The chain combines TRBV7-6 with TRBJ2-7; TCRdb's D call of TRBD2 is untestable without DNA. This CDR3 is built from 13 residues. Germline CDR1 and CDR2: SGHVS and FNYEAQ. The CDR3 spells CASSLPPRPEQYF.

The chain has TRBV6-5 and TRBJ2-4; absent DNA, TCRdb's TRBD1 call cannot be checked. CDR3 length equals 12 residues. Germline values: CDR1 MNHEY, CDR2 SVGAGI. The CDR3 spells CASRGQKNIQYF.

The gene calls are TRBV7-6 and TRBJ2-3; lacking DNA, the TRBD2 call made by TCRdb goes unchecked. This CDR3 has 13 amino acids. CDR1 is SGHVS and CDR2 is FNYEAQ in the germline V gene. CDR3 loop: CASAHEEADTQYF.

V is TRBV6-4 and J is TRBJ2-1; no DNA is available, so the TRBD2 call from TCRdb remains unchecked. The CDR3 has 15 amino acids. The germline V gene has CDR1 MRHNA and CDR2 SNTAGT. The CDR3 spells CASSDGTSGGNEQFF.

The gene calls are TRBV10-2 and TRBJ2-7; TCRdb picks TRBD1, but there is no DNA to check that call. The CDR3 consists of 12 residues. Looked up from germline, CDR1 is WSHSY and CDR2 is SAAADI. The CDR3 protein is CASMGQSYEQYF.

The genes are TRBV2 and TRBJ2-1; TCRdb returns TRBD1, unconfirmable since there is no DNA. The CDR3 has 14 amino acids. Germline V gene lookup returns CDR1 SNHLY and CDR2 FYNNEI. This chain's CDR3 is CASSLAGGLSEQFF. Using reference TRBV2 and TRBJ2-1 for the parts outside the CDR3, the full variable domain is EPEVTQTPSHQVTQMGQEVILRCVPISNHLYFYWYRQILGQKVEFLVSFYNNEISEKSEIFDDQFSVERPDGSNFTLKIRSTKLEDSAMYFCASSLAGGLSEQFFGPGTRLTVL.

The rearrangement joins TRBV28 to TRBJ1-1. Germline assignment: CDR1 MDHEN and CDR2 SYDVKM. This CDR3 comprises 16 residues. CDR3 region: CASSLIPWTVNTEAFF.

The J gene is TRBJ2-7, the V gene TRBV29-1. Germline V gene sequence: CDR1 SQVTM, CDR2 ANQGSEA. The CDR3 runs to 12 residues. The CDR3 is CSVEDASPEQYF.